These T cell receptor beta chains were read from a single sample in a study of T cell responses to AZD1222 COVID-19 vaccine. Here immunoSEQ multiplex PCR was the method, and the copy in TCRdb shows in-frame clones only, minus some. Altogether 90,000 to 150,000 clones are present, roughly 90% being singletons, with the ten largest covering more than 7.5%. This specimen was peripheral blood, taken on day 0 of AZD1222 vaccination. These receptors were collected from an adult in good health. Both conserved end residues are part of each CDR3. Each record gives: J gene, D gene, clone size, V gene, CDR3 DNA, CDR3 protein. A D gene is named only where the DNA matches it firmly. Size is omitted from some rows. Given values are once, few, many or a class for expanded clones.

>TRBJ2-1|-|-|TRBV5-1
TGCGCCAGCAGCCCAACCCGGGCTGAGCAGTTCTTC
CASSPTRAEQFF
>TRBJ1-1|-|-|TRBV11-2
TGTGCCAGCAGCTTAATGTTCGCAGGGAACACTGAAGCTTTCTTT
CASSLMFAGNTEAFF
>TRBJ2-1|TRBD2|once|TRBV30
TGTGCCTCCTCGGGGACTAGCGGGGGGCTTCGGTACAATGAGCAGTTCTTC
CASSGTSGGLRYNEQFF
>TRBJ1-1|-|-|TRBV7-9
TGTGCCAGCAGCCCACAGAACACTGAAGCTTTCTTT
CASSPQNTEAFF
>TRBJ1-6|-|-|TRBV11-1
TGTGCCAGCAGCTCATCGGACAGCTGGAATTCACCCCTCCACTTT
CASSSSDSWNSPLHF
>TRBJ1-2|-|-|TRBV2
TGTGCCAGCAGGGAAAACAGGGAGACCTACTATGGCTACACCTTC
CASRENRETYYGYTF
>TRBJ1-4|-|-|TRBV6-5
TGTGCCAGCAGGCCCCTCGGGGAAACTAATGAAAAACTGTTTTTT
CASRPLGETNEKLFF
>TRBJ2-2|TRBD1|-|TRBV6-4
TGTGCCAGCAGTGACTCGACAGGGTCCGGGGAGCTGTTTTTT
CASSDSTGSGELFF
>TRBJ2-7|TRBD2|few|TRBV5-6
TGTGCCAGCAGCCTCGCTAGCGGGAGTAACCCGTTCGAGCAGTACTTC
CASSLASGSNPFEQYF
>TRBJ1-2|TRBD1|-|TRBV25-1
TGTGCCAGCAGTGATCCTCTCGGGACAGGGTCCTATGGCTACACCTTC
CASSDPLGTGSYGYTF
>TRBJ2-7|-|-|TRBV18
TGTGCCAGCTCACCAACAGCAGGGATATCCTACGAGCAGTACTTC
CASSPTAGISYEQYF